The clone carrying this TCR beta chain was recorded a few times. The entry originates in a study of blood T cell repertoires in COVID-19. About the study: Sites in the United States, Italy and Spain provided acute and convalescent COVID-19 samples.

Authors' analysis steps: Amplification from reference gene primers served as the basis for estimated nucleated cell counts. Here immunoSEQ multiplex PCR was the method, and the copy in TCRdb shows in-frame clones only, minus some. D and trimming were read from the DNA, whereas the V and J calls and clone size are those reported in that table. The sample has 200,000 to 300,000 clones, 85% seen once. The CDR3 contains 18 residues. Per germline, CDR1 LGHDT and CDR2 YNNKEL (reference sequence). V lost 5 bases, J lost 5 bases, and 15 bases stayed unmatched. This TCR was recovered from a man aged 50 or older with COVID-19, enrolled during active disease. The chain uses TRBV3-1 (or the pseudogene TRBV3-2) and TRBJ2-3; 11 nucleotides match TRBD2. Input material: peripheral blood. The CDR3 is CASSSVGLAEASGDTQYF. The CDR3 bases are TGTGCCAGCAGCTCCGTGGGACTAGCGGAAGCGTCGGGAGATACGCAGTATTTT.